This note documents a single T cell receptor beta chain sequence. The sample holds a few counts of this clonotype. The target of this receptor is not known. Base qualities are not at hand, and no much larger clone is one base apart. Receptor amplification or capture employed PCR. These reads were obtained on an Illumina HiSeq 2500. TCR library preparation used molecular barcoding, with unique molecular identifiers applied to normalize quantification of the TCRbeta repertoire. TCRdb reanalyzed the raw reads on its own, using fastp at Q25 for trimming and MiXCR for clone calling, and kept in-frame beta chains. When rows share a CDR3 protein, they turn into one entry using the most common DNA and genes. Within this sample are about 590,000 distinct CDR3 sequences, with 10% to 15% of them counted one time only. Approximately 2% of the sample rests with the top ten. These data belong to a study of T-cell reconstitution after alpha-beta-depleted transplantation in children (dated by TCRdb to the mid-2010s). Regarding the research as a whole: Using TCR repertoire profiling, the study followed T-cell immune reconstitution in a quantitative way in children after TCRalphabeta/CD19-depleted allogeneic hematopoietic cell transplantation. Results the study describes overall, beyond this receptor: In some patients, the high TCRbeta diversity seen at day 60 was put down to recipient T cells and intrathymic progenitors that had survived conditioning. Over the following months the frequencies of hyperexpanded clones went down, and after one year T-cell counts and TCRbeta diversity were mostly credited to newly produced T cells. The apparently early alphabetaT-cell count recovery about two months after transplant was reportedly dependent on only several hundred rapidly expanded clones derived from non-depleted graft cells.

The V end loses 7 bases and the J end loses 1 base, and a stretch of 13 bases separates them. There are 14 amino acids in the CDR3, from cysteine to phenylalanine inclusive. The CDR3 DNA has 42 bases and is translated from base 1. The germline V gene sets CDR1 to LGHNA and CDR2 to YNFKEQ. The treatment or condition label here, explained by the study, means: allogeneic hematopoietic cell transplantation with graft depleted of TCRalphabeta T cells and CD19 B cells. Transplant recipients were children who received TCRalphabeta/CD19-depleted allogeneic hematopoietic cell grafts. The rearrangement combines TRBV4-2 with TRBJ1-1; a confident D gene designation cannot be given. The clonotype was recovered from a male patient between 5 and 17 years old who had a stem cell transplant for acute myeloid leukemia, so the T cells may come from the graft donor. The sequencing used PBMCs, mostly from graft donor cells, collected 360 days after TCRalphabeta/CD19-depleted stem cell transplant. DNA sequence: TGTGCCAGCACTCCCCGGTTTGGGAACACTGAAGCTTTCTTT. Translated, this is CASTPRFGNTEAFF.